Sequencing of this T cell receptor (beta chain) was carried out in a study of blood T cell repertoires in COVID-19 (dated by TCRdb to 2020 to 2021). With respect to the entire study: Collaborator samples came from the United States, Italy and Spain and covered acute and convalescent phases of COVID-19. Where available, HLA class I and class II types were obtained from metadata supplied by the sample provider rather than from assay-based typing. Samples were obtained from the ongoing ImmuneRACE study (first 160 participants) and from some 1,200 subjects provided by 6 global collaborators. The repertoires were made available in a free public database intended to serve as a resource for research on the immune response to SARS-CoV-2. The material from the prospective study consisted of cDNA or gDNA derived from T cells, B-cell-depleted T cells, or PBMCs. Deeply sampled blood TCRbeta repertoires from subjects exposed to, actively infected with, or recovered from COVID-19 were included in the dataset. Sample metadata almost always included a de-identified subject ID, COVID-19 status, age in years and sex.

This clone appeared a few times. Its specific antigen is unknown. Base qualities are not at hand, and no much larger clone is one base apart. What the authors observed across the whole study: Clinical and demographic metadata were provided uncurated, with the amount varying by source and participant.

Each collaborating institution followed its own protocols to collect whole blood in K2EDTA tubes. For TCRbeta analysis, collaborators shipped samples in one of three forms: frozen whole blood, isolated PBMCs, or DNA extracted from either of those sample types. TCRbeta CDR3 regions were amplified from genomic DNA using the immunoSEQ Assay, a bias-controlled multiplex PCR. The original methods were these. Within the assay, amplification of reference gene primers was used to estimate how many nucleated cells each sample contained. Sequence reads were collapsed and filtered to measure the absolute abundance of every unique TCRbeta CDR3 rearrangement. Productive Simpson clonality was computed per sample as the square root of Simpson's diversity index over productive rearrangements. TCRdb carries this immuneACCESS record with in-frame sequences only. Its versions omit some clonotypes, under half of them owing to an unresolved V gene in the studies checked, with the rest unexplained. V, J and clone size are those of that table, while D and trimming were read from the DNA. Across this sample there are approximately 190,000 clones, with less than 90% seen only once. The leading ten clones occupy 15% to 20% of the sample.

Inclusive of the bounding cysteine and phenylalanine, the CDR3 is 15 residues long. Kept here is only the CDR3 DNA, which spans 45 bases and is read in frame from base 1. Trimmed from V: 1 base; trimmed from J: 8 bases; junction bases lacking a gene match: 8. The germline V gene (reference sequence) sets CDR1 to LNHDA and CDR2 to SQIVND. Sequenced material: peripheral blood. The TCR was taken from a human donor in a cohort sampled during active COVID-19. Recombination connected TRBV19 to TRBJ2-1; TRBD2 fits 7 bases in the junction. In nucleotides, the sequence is TGTGCCAGTAGTATAGCGGGGAGGGGAGGCGATGAGCAGTTCTTC. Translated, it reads CASSIAGRGGDEQFF. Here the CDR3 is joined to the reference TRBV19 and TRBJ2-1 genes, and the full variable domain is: DGGITQSPKYLFRKEGQNVTLSCEQNLNHDAMYWYRQDPGQGLRLIYYSQIVNDFQKGDIAEGYSVSREKKESFPLTVTSAQKNPTAFYLCASSIAGRGGDEQFFGPGTRLTVL.